These 6 T cell receptor beta chains came from one sample sequenced in a study of blood T cell repertoires in COVID-19 (dated by TCRdb to 2020 to 2022). To prepare the library, the immunoSEQ multiplex PCR assay was applied. What TCRdb holds here is the immuneACCESS table cut down to in-frame rearrangements. Part of the clones is not present; checked against another copy, under half of the missing clones reflect an unresolved V gene, and the others are unexplained. The sample table records roughly 260,000 clones; about 88% of these occur just once. The ten largest clones add up to roughly 12% of the sample. The sample taken for sequencing was peripheral blood. The source of these receptors is a woman in her 30s with COVID-19, enrolled during active disease.

The chain uses TRBV6-2 or TRBV6-3 and TRBJ2-7; 8 bases map to TRBD2. The V gene end was trimmed by 2 bases and the J gene end by 6 bases; junction bases not matched to a gene: 6. Looked up from germline, CDR1 is MNHEY and CDR2 is SVGEGT. This CDR3 comprises 14 residues. The CDR3 here is CASSYGLAAGEQYF. In DNA, the CDR3 is TGTGCCAGCAGTTACGGACTAGCCGCGGGCGAGCAGTACTTC.

The V call is TRBV7-2, the J call TRBJ2-2; a possible D gene is TRBD2 (6 bases). The CDR3 length is 15 residues. Germline CDR1 SGHTA, CDR2 FQGNSA. V was pared by 5 bases and J by 6 bases, with 16 bases between. The CDR3 sequence is CASSGLTSGAGELFF. As DNA, the CDR3 is TGTGCCAGCAGCGGACTGACTAGTGGCGCCGGGGAGCTGTTTTTT.

The chain recombines TRBV18 with TRBJ1-2; D possibly corresponds to TRBD1 (6 bases). There are 14 residues in the CDR3. The V gene's germline CDR1 is KGHSH and CDR2 LQKENI. Between the trimmed V and J ends, which lost 6 bases and 8 bases, there was a span of 19 bases. CDR3 sequence: CASSPNREMRGYTF. The CDR3 region has the DNA TGTGCCAGCTCCCCTAACAGGGAGATGAGGGGCTACACCTTC. The complete variable domain, with remaining parts taken from reference TRBV18 and TRBJ1-2, reads NAGVMQNPRHLVRRRGQEARLRCSPMKGHSHVYWYRQLPEEGLKFMVYLQKENIIDESGMPKERFSAEFPKEGPSILRIQQVVRGDSAAYFCASSPNREMRGYTFGSGTRLTVV.

The chain is built from TRBV10-3 and TRBJ1-5, with D perhaps matching TRBD1 (6 bases). This CDR3 is 13 amino acids long. V lost 4 bases to trimming and J lost 4 bases, with 8 bases between them. Germline V lookup: CDR1 ENHRY, CDR2 SYGVKD. The CDR3 sequence: CAISGTENQPQHF. The CDR3 DNA follows: TGTGCCATCAGTGGGACAGAAAATCAGCCCCAGCATTTT.

This clone was picked up a small number of times. This chain joins TRBV5-6 and TRBJ2-7; 9 nucleotides agree with TRBD2. The CDR3 sequence is 16 residues long. The trim removed 4 bases at V and 3 bases at J, leaving 11 bases unmatched. Germline lookup yields CDR1 SGHDT and CDR2 YYEEEE. In nucleotides, the CDR3 is TGTGCCAGCAGCGAGACTAGCGGACAAAGAGTCTACGAGCAGTACTTC. Its translation: CASSETSGQRVYEQYF.

V is TRBV5-1 and J is TRBJ2-1; the match to TRBD2 covers 9 bases. The CDR3 covers 16 residues. Germline V gene data show CDR1 as SGHRS and CDR2 as YFSETQ. The V and J ends lost 5 bases and 0 bases, in that order; junction bases with no gene match: 6. The CDR3 sequence: CASRGSGGSSYNEQFF. CDR3 in DNA: TGCGCCAGCAGAGGGAGCGGGGGGAGCTCCTACAATGAGCAGTTCTTC.